Listed here are 21 T cell receptor beta chains from one sample, sequenced in a study of blood T cells in healthy people across ages. A J-beta primer mix and a sample-barcoded 5' primer were used in a second PCR of roughly 7 to 12 cycles. TCRdb used MiXCR to reprocess the 5' RACE reads, holding one entry per CDR3 protein. The top ten hold more than 3% of the sample, which has approximately 800,000 distinct CDR3 sequences, roughly 25% seen once. The sample also formed part of further work on T cells of mothers and their children.

The sample taken for sequencing was blood. The source of these receptors is a boy younger than 18 in good health.

The chain's CDR3 is CATSRDIRGNGETQYF. CDR3 sequence (DNA): TGTGCCACCAGCAGAGATATCAGGGGAAACGGGGAGACCCAGTACTTC. The chain links TRBV15 to TRBJ2-5; D might be TRBD1 (6 bases). There are 16 residues in the CDR3. With 0 bases removed from V and 5 bases from J, the gap between germline ends came to 16 bases. In germline, CDR1 is LNHNV, CDR2 YYDKDF (reference sequence). Combining the CDR3 with reference TRBV15 and TRBJ2-5 gives the whole variable domain DAMVIQNPRYQVTQFGKPVTLSCSQTLNHNVMYWYQQKSSQAPKLLFHYYDKDFNNEADTPDNFQSRRPNTSFCFLDIRSPGLGDTAMYLCATSRDIRGNGETQYFGPGTRLLVL.

In this sample, this clonotype turned up a few times. The J gene is TRBJ1-2, the V gene TRBV29-1, with 7 positions matching TRBD1. The germline CDR1 and CDR2 sequences are SQVTM and ANQGSEA. V shed 0 bases and J 6 bases; nucleotides not matched to a gene: 4. This CDR3 contains 13 residues. This chain's CDR3 is CSVEDQGGDGYTF. CDR3 coding DNA: TGCAGCGTTGAAGATCAGGGGGGGGATGGCTACACCTTC.

This clonotype was observed a few times. The chain employs TRBV5-1 and TRBJ1-4; maybe TRBD1 (5 bases). The V end was cut by 3 bases, the J end by 7 bases, with 19 bases between. Germline V gene sequence: CDR1 SGHRS, CDR2 YFSETQ. This CDR3 region has 16 residues. The CDR3 coding sequence is TGCGCCAGCAGCTCGGACGGGGGTGACGTTGGTGAAAAACTGTTTTTT. Translation gives CASSSDGGDVGEKLFF.

This clonotype was observed a handful of times. At one end, the junction sequence differs from germline, possibly due to a read error. The chain has TRBV6-2 or TRBV6-3 and TRBJ2-1, with 9 bases aligning to TRBD1. CDR1 and CDR2 (germline): MNHEY, SVGEGT. The CDR3 is made up of 12 amino acids. CDR3 sequence reads: CASSFTGGKQFF. CDR3 bases: TGTGCCAGTAGTTTTACAGGGGGCAAGCAGTTCTTC.

The V call is TRBV4-3, the J call TRBJ1-2; possible D gene TRBD1, 5 bases. In germline, CDR1 is LGHNA, CDR2 YSLEER. V lost 0 bases and J 8 bases, leaving 16 bases between the germline ends. The CDR3 has 15 amino acids. CDR3 nucleotides: TGCGCCAGCAGCCAAGATCGTACAGGCATTAGAGGCTACACCTTC. This encodes CASSQDRTGIRGYTF.

This rearrangement joins TRBV5-1 to TRBJ2-5; TRBD1 might be the D (5 bases). The end of the DNA aligns better with TRBJ2-1, so the J call may be wrong. Germline CDR1 and CDR2: SGHRS and YFSETQ. The CDR3 spans 15 residues. The CDR3 loop reads CASSLDPGSKDEQFF. CDR3 nucleotides: TGCGCCAGCAGCTTGGATCCAGGGTCAAAAGATGAGCAGTTCTTC.

This chain links TRBV11-2 with TRBJ2-7, with 7 bases aligning to TRBD2. V shed 5 bases, J shed 2 bases, and the junction held 12 bases outside the gene matches. From germline, CDR1 is SGHAT and CDR2 FQNNGV. The length of the CDR3 is 16 residues. As DNA, the CDR3 is TGTGCCAGCAGCCAGTTGAGCGGGATACACACCTACGAGCAGTACTTC. Protein product: CASSQLSGIHTYEQYF.

J is TRBJ1-4 and V is TRBV6-5; 11 bases fit TRBD1. CDR1 and CDR2 from the germline V gene are MNHEY and SVGAGI. J was trimmed by 7 bases and V by 4 bases; bases with no gene match: 5. The CDR3 runs 15 residues. CDR3 region: CASSFGQGAGEKLFF. DNA for the CDR3: TGTGCCAGCAGTTTTGGACAGGGGGCAGGTGAAAAACTGTTTTTT.

There are a few counts of this clonotype. V usage is TRBV6-6 and J usage is TRBJ1-2, with D hard to call. This CDR3 has 15 amino acids. The V gene's germline CDR1 is MNHNY and CDR2 SVGAGI (reference sequence). V gave up 5 bases and J gave up 4 bases, with 17 bases separating them. CDR3 coding DNA: TGTGCCAGCAGTCCCCCCCTTGACATTGTCTATGGCTACACCTTC. This gives the protein CASSPPLDIVYGYTF.

The chain joins TRBV20-1 to TRBJ2-4, with D hard to call. The CDR3 is 13 amino acids. Germline CDR1 DFQATT, CDR2 SNEGSKA (reference sequence). V was pared by 6 bases and J by 0 bases, with 9 bases between. In DNA, the CDR3 is TGCAGTGCGGACGATTTAGCCAAAAACATTCAGTACTTC. Its protein is CSADDLAKNIQYF.

In its sample, this clonotype was seen a few times. This chain links TRBV5-1 with TRBJ2-7, with D tentatively TRBD1 (6 bases). The V and J ends lost 2 bases and 5 bases respectively, with 17 bases between them. CDR3 length equals 15 residues. Germline loops: CDR1 SGHRS, CDR2 YFSETQ. CDR3: CASSFLQGTFNEQYF. The CDR3 DNA reads as TGCGCCAGCAGCTTCCTACAGGGAACATTTAACGAGCAGTACTTC.

The chain uses TRBV4-3 and TRBJ2-4; possible D gene TRBD1, 6 bases. This CDR3 is built from 17 residues. The germline CDR1 and CDR2 sequences are LGHNA and YSLEER. The ends were cut back, 2 bases at V and 1 base at J, with 15 bases in the middle. The CDR3 DNA follows: TGCGCCAGCAGCCAATCAACAGGGCTTGGGGCCAAAAACATTCAGTACTTC. It specifies CASSQSTGLGAKNIQYF.

The genes are TRBV6-5 and TRBJ1-2; D call uncertain. Germline V gene sequence: CDR1 MNHEY, CDR2 SVGAGI. V shed 2 bases and J shed 4 bases, with 8 bases lying between them. The CDR3 has 13 residues. CDR3 amino acids: CASSYQDGYGYTF. In DNA form, the CDR3 reads TGTGCCAGCAGTTACCAGGACGGCTATGGCTACACCTTC.

The chain employs TRBV7-9 and TRBJ2-7; D is undetermined. Germline V CDR1 and CDR2: SEHNR, FQNEAQ (reference sequence). The CDR3 covers 14 residues. With 5 bases removed from V and 0 bases from J, the gap between germline ends came to 11 bases. CDR3 in DNA: TGTGCCAGCAGCCTACCGGGCCCCTCCTACGAGCAGTACTTC. Encoded protein: CASSLPGPSYEQYF.

In its sample, this clonotype was seen a few times. This chain joins TRBV25-1 and TRBJ2-1; D unclear. The CDR3 consists of 12 residues. With 3 bases removed from V and 5 bases from J, the gap between germline ends came to 5 bases. Germline values: CDR1 MGHDK, CDR2 SYGVNS. CDR3 in amino acids: CASSEDDNEQFF. Written as DNA, the CDR3 is TGTGCCAGCAGTGAGGACGACAATGAGCAGTTCTTC.

This clonotype was seen only a few times. This rearrangement joins TRBV12-1 to TRBJ2-5; the D segment call TRBD1 is taken from the table without a DNA check. TRBV12-1 is a documented pseudogene. This CDR3 has 15 residues. The CDR3 is CASSFVRQGKETQYF. CDR3 sequence (DNA): TGTGCCAGCAGCTTTGTACGACAGGGAAAAGAGACCCAGTACTTC.

The chain uses TRBV7-2 and TRBJ2-1; 10 bases map to TRBD2. Germline V lookup: CDR1 SGHTA, CDR2 FQGNSA. The junction had 6 bases not matched to a gene; V was cut back by 2 bases and J by 8 bases. This CDR3 comprises 15 residues. The CDR3, as DNA: TGTGCCAGCAGCTTATCCAGCGGGGGGGCCCATGAGCAGTTCTTC. This translates into CASSLSSGGAHEQFF.

This chain links TRBV7-6 with TRBJ2-1; TRBD1 aligns across 10 bases. Gene TRBJ2-5 matches the end of the DNA better, so the J call may be wrong. In germline, CDR1 is SGHVS, CDR2 FNYEAQ. This CDR3 comprises 15 residues. CDR3 sequence: CASSSMTGGSETQYF. CDR3 nucleotide sequence: TGTGCCAGCAGCTCTATGACAGGGGGCTCGGAGACCCAGTACTTC.

This sequence joins TRBV29-1 and TRBJ2-1, with D perhaps matching TRBD2 (5 bases). Trimming took 3 bases from V and 4 from J, leaving 10 bases between them. From germline, CDR1 is SQVTM and CDR2 ANQGSEA. The CDR3 spans 13 residues. The CDR3 loop reads CSVDSGNYNEQFF. CDR3 nucleotides: TGCAGCGTTGACAGCGGTAATTACAATGAGCAGTTCTTC.

This clonotype was observed a handful of times. The rearrangement uses TRBV5-6 and TRBJ1-3; D gene uncertain. In germline, CDR1 is SGHDT, CDR2 YYEEEE. The V and J ends lost 3 bases and 2 bases respectively, with 15 bases between them. The CDR3 runs 16 residues. The CDR3 DNA reads TGTGCCAGCAGCTGGGCCCCGATAACCACTGGAAACACCATATATTTT. Translated, it gives CASSWAPITTGNTIYF.

This clonotype was observed a handful of times. The chain employs TRBV28 and TRBJ2-7, with TRBD2 matching over 11 bases. J gave up 2 bases and V 4 bases, and 7 bases lay outside the gene matches. Germline CDR1 reads MDHEN; CDR2 reads SYDVKM. The CDR3 spans 16 residues. The CDR3 sequence is CASSSRLAGGPYEQYF. CDR3 coding DNA: TGTGCCAGCAGTTCCCGCCTAGCGGGAGGACCCTACGAGCAGTACTTC.